These 22 T cell receptor beta chains were all obtained from the same sample, sequenced in a study of blood T cell repertoires in COVID-19. Sequenced by immunoSEQ multiplex PCR; TCRdb stores in-frame clones only, minus some. The sample shows hundreds of thousands of clones, 85% to 90% of them seen only once. Sequenced material: PBMCs or T cells enriched from blood (not recorded which). These receptors all come from a woman aged 18 to 35 who had recovered from COVID-19.

This clone was observed once. This chain links TRBV27 with TRBJ1-1; D ambiguous. The CDR3 sequence is 16 residues long. The V gene's germline CDR1 is MNHEY and CDR2 SMNVEV (reference sequence). Trimming took off 3 bases at V and 1 base at J, with 15 bases between the two ends. The CDR3 region is CASSFGTAHWNTEAFF. The CDR3 DNA reads as TGTGCCAGCAGTTTTGGAACAGCTCACTGGAACACTGAAGCTTTCTTT.

The chain is built from TRBV29-1 and TRBJ2-1; the match to TRBD2 covers 9 bases. The CDR3 runs 16 residues. With 6 bases clipped from V and 2 bases from J, the junction kept 11 bases outside the gene matches. Germline CDR1 SQVTM, CDR2 ANQGSEA. This CDR3 is CSVAGAGGKTYNEQFF. CDR3 nucleotides: TGCAGCGTGGCAGGAGCGGGGGGAAAGACCTACAATGAGCAGTTCTTC.

The V call is TRBV5-1, the J call TRBJ1-2; 9 bases agree with TRBD1. The J segment lost 2 bases and the V segment lost 4 bases, leaving 3 bases of the junction unmatched. CDR3 length: 14 residues. Looked up from germline, CDR1 is SGHRS and CDR2 is YFSETQ. The CDR3 DNA reads as TGCGCCAGCAGCACGGGACAGGGAAACTATGGCTACACCTTC. Protein: CASSTGQGNYGYTF.

This chain links TRBV25-1 with TRBJ2-2, with D hard to call. The CDR3 totals 15 residues. V was trimmed by 0 bases and J by 2 bases, leaving 7 bases between them. The germline V gene has CDR1 MGHDK and CDR2 SYGVNS. The CDR3 loop reads CASSEYLINTGELFF. The CDR3 DNA sequence: TGTGCCAGCAGTGAATACTTAATCAACACCGGGGAGCTGTTTTTT.

The chain combines TRBV5-8 with TRBJ1-3; TRBD1 is a possible D gene (5 bases). Germline V gives CDR1 SGHTS, CDR2 YDEGEE. Trimming shortened V by 5 bases and J by 0 bases, and 21 bases separated the two germline ends. The CDR3 is made up of 18 amino acids. The DNA of the CDR3 is TGTGCCAGCAGTGTTTTCATAGGAGGGGATCGCTCTGGAAACACCATATATTTT. The encoded protein is CASSVFIGGDRSGNTIYF.

The chain combines TRBV5-6 with TRBJ1-2; possibly TRBD1 for D (6 bases). The CDR3 has 15 residues. Germline CDR1 is SGHDT and CDR2 is YYEEEE. Trimming left V 1 base short and J 2 bases short, with 12 bases between. The chain's CDR3 is CASSLFQGLNYGYTF. The CDR3 nucleotides read TGTGCCAGCAGCTTGTTTCAGGGGCTGAACTATGGCTACACCTTC.

The chain employs TRBV28 and TRBJ1-5; D is unresolved. Trimming removed 6 bases from V and 2 bases from J, with 8 bases in between. Germline CDR1 is MDHEN and CDR2 is SYDVKM. The CDR3 is 13 residues long. For the CDR3, the DNA is TGTGCCAGCAGCGGGTCTGGCAATCAGCCCCAGCATTTT. It yields the protein CASSGSGNQPQHF.

The table lists this clone with a count of one. This chain joins TRBV19 and TRBJ1-1; D might be TRBD1 (5 bases). Trimming cost V 4 bases and J 8 bases, with 20 bases left between them. The CDR3 spans 15 residues. Germline CDR1 LNHDA, CDR2 SQIVND (reference sequence). For the CDR3, the DNA is TGTGCCAGTAGTAGCTCCATGGGGGGAAGAGGGGAAGCTTTCTTT. Its protein product is CASSSSMGGRGEAFF.

V usage is TRBV5-4 and J usage is TRBJ2-7; 9 bases align to TRBD1. With V trimmed by 6 bases and J by 5 bases, 6 bases remained unmatched. The CDR3 runs 13 residues. Per the germline V gene, CDR1 is SGHNT and CDR2 is YYREEE (reference sequence). The CDR3 spells CASTGTGLNEQYF. Written as DNA, the CDR3 is TGTGCCAGCACCGGGACAGGGTTGAACGAGCAGTACTTC.

This chain uses TRBV4-1 with TRBJ1-3, with unresolved D. This CDR3 comprises 12 residues. The germline gives CDR1 MGHRA, CDR2 YSYEKL. Between the trimmed V and J ends, which lost 6 bases and 9 bases, there was a span of 12 bases. The CDR3: CASRGVRGTIYF. The CDR3 region has the DNA TGCGCCAGCAGAGGCGTTCGGGGCACCATATATTTT.

J is TRBJ1-6 and V is TRBV7-2; possible D gene TRBD1, 5 bases. The CDR3 loop spans 12 amino acids. Germline CDR1 and CDR2: SGHTA and FQGNSA. V lost 3 bases to trimming and J lost 13 bases, with 10 bases between them. CDR3 amino acids: CASSFAGAPLHF. In DNA form, the CDR3 reads TGTGCCAGCAGCTTTGCTGGGGCCCCCCTCCACTTT.

V and J are TRBV27 and TRBJ1-5; D is unresolved. The ends were cut back, 5 bases at V and 0 bases at J, with 11 bases in the middle. CDR1 is MNHEY, CDR2 SMNVEV, per germline (reference sequence). The CDR3 is 15 residues long. The CDR3: CASSRPEDSNQPQHF. CDR3 DNA: TGTGCCAGCAGTCGTCCAGAAGATAGCAATCAGCCCCAGCATTTT.

The CDR3 DNA reads TGTGCCAGCAGCTTAGGAGGAGTTTCCGAGCAGTACTTC. Translated, it gives CASSLGGVSEQYF. This chain links TRBV11-3 with TRBJ2-7, with D hard to call. Germline lookup yields CDR1 SGHNT and CDR2 YENEEA. The CDR3 contains 13 residues. With 1 base removed from V and 6 bases from J, the gap between germline ends came to 10 bases. Drawing the rest from reference TRBV11-3 and TRBJ2-7, the complete variable domain is EAGVVQSPRYKIIEKKQPVAFWCNPISGHNTLYWYLQNLGQGPELLIRYENEEAVDDSQLPKDRFSAERLKGVDSTLKIQPAELGDSAVYLCASSLGGVSEQYFGPGTRLTVT.

J is TRBJ2-1 and V is TRBV27, with D perhaps matching TRBD2 (6 bases). The CDR3 sequence is 15 residues long. Deletions cut 3 bases from V and 6 bases from J, with 15 bases between. CDR1 is MNHEY and CDR2 is SMNVEV in the germline V gene (reference sequence). The CDR3 DNA is TGTGCCAGCAGTTTCACGGAGGGACTCCCCAATGAGCAGTTCTTC. Residues: CASSFTEGLPNEQFF.

V is TRBV2 and J is TRBJ2-3, with TRBD2 matching over 10 bases. The CDR3 extends over 17 amino acids. Germline V gene sequence: CDR1 SNHLY, CDR2 FYNNEI. Trimming took 1 base from V and 5 from J; bases not matched to a gene: 9. In nucleotides, the CDR3 is TGTGCCAGCAGTGAAGACCTTAGCGGGGGGATTGAAGATACGCAGTATTTT. As protein: CASSEDLSGGIEDTQYF.

V and J are TRBV10-2 and TRBJ2-7, with D maybe TRBD2 (5 bases). This CDR3 region has 13 residues. Trimming took off 10 bases at V and 1 base at J, with 14 bases between the two ends. The germline V gene encodes CDR1 WSHSY and CDR2 SAAADI. CDR3 DNA sequence: TGCGCCATCTCGCGTGGCGGGTCCTACGAGCAGTACTTC. Amino acid sequence: CAISRGGSYEQYF.

The rearrangement joins TRBV10-3 to TRBJ2-1, with D possibly matching TRBD2 (6 bases). Trimming took off 0 bases at V and 4 bases at J, with 13 bases between the two ends. The CDR3 has 16 amino acids. The germline V gene encodes CDR1 ENHRY and CDR2 SYGVKD. This CDR3 reads CAISESLGGGYNEQFF. DNA for the CDR3: TGTGCCATCAGTGAGTCCCTTGGGGGAGGTTACAATGAGCAGTTCTTC.

Details on this clone: Other DNA sequences within the sample encode an identical CDR3. The J gene is TRBJ2-5, the V gene TRBV5-1; 9 bases fit TRBD2. V shed 0 bases and J 5 bases; nucleotides not matched to a gene: 2. CDR3 length: 14 residues. The V gene's germline CDR1 is SGHRS and CDR2 YFSETQ. CDR3 bases: TGCGCCAGCAGCTTGGCTCTAGCGGGGGAGACCCAGTACTTC. Protein: CASSLALAGETQYF.

This chain joins TRBV28 and TRBJ2-2; D uncertain. Germline-derived CDR1 and CDR2 are MDHEN and SYDVKM. V was pared by 7 bases and J by 6 bases, with 6 bases between. The CDR3 loop spans 11 amino acids. The CDR3, as DNA: TGTGCCAGCACCGAGGCCGGGGAGCTGTTTTTT. Amino acid sequence: CASTEAGELFF.

The chain recombines TRBV5-1 with TRBJ1-2; the D is unclear. Germline CDR1 SGHRS, CDR2 YFSETQ. Trimming left V 1 base short and J 4 bases short, with 8 bases between. The CDR3 has 13 residues. Written as DNA, the CDR3 is TGCGCCAGCAGCTTGACAGAATCCTATGGCTACACCTTC. Translating it yields CASSLTESYGYTF. The full variable domain, in which reference TRBV5-1 and TRBJ1-2 provide the parts outside the CDR3, is KAGVTQTPRYLIKTRGQQVTLSCSPISGHRSVSWYQQTPGQGLQFLFEYFSETQRNKGNFPGRFSGRQFSNSRSEMNVSTLELGDSALYLCASSLTESYGYTFGSGTRLTVV.

The chain uses TRBV7-9 and TRBJ1-4; D is perhaps TRBD1 (5 bases). Trimming removed 3 bases from V and 6 bases from J, with 11 bases in between. From germline, CDR1 is SEHNR and CDR2 FQNEAQ (reference sequence). The CDR3 extends over 14 amino acids. CDR3 sequence: CASSFGGVDEKLFF. Here the CDR3 DNA reads TGTGCCAGCAGCTTCGGGGGTGTCGATGAAAAACTGTTTTTT.

The rearrangement links TRBV7-8 to TRBJ1-2; 12 nucleotides align to TRBD1. Trimming at V came to 5 bases and at J to 6 bases, leaving 7 bases not matched to a gene. Germline assignment: CDR1 SGHVS and CDR2 FQNEAQ. CDR3 length: 15 amino acids. The CDR3 nucleotides are TGTGCCAGCAGCCGCGGGACAGGGGGCTTTAATGGCTACACCTTC. Its translation: CASSRGTGGFNGYTF.